This T cell receptor beta chain was identified during a study of hypomethylating agent response in myelodysplastic syndrome. The CDR3 length is 13 residues. This clone was detected only once. TCRdb's table, derived via immunoSEQ multiplex PCR, lists solely in-frame clones and lacks some. Here the sample spans some 3,700 clones, around 87% being singletons. The chain carries TRBV21-1 and TRBJ2-7; TRBD2 reflects the table's D call only, with no check against the DNA. TRBV21-1 counts as a pseudogene. The sample consisted of bone marrow, taken before or after starting hypomethylating agent treatment for myelodysplastic syndrome (not recorded which). This TCR derives from a human donor with myelodysplastic syndrome. The DNA for the CDR3 is TGTGCCAGCAGCCCGTGGGGAGGGGAGGTTAAGGGGGTC. Protein product: CASSPWGGEVKGV.